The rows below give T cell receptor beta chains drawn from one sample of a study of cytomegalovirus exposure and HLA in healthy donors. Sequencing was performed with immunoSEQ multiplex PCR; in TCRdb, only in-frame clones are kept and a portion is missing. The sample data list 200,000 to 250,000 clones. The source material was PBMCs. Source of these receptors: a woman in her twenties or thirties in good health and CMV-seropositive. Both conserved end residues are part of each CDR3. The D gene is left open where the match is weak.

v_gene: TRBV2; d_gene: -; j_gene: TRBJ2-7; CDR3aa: CASRTVAYEQYF; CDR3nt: TGTGCCAGCAGGACTGTCGCCTACGAGCAGTACTTC
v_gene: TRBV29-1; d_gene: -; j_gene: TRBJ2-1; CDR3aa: CSVDLPLYNEQFF; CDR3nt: TGCAGCGTTGACCTCCCCCTCTACAATGAGCAGTTCTTC
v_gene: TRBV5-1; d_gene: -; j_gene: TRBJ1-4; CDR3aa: CASSSTGSRNEKLFF; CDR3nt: TGCGCCAGCAGCTCTACAGGGAGTCGGAATGAAAAACTGTTTTTT
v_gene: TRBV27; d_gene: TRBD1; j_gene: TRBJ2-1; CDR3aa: CASSLPTGTGRNNEQFF; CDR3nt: TGTGCCAGCAGTTTACCGACGGGGACAGGGCGGAACAATGAGCAGTTCTTC
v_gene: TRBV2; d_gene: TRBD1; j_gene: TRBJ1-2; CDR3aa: CASSVAGQGAHGYTF; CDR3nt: TGTGCCAGCAGTGTAGCGGGACAGGGGGCCCATGGCTACACCTTC
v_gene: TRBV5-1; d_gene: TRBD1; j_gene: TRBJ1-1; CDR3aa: CASSLQGGAEAFF; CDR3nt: TGCGCCAGCAGCTTACAGGGGGGGGCTGAAGCTTTCTTT
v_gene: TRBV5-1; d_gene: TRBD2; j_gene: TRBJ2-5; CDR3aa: CASSYQLGTSLGSGVMETQYF; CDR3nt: TGCGCCAGCAGCTACCAACTAGGGACTAGTCTCGGCTCAGGGGTAATGGAGACCCAGTACTTC
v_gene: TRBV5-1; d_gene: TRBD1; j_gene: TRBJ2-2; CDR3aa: CASSVDRGVGTGELFF; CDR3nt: TGCGCCAGCAGCGTTGACAGGGGGGTAGGGACCGGGGAGCTGTTTTTT
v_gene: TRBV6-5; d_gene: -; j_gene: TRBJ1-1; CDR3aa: CASNSGENTEAFF; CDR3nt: TGTGCCAGCAACTCGGGGGAGAACACTGAAGCTTTCTTT
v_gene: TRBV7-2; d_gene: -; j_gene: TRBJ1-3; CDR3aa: CASSLGNTIYF; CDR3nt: TGTGCCAGCAGCCTAGGAAACACCATATATTTT
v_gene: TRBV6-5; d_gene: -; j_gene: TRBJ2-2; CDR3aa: CASSREAANTGELFF; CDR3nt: TGTGCCAGCAGTCGGGAAGCGGCGAACACCGGGGAGCTGTTTTTT
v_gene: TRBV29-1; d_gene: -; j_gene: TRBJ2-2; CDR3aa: CSVAPPLNTGELFF; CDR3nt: TGCAGCGTAGCCCCCCCCCTGAACACCGGGGAGCTGTTTTTT
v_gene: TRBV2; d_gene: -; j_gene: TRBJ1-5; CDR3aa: CASIPPGPLSNQPQHF; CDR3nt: TGTGCCAGCATCCCCCCCGGTCCCCTTAGCAATCAGCCCCAGCATTTT
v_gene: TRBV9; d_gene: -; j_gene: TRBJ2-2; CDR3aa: CASSVVRHTGELFF; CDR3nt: TGTGCCAGCAGCGTAGTGAGGCACACCGGGGAGCTGTTTTTT
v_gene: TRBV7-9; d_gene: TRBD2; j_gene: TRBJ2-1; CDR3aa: CASSGPGAGGYNEQFF; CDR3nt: TGTGCCAGCAGTGGCCCGGGAGCGGGAGGGTACAATGAGCAGTTCTTC
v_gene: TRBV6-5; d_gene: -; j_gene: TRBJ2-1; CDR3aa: CASSYALIDEQFF; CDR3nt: TGTGCCAGCAGTTACGCACTGATCGATGAGCAGTTCTTC
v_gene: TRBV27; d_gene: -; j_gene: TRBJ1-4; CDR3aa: CASSLTVATNEKLFF; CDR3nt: TGTGCCAGCAGTTTGACTGTTGCAACTAATGAAAAACTGTTTTTT
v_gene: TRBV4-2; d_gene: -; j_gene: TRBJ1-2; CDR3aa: CASSQYTGSYGYTF; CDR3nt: TGTGCCAGCAGCCAATATACAGGGTCCTATGGCTACACCTTC
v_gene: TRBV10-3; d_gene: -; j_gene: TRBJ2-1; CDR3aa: CAISRTGNTYNEQFF; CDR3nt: TGTGCCATCAGTCGTACAGGGAACACATACAATGAGCAGTTCTTC
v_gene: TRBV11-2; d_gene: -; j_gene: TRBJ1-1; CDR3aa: CASSSIIFGAGDTEAFF; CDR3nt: TGTGCCAGCAGCTCGATCATATTTGGGGCAGGGGACACTGAAGCTTTCTTT
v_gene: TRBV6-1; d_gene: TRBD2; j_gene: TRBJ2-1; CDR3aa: CASSVSSGGWYNEQFF; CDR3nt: TGTGCCAGCAGTGTTAGTAGCGGGGGATGGTACAATGAGCAGTTCTTC
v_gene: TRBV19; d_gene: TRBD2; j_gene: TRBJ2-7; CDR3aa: CASSIGGGRYEQYF; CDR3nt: TGTGCCAGTAGTATCGGGGGGGGGAGATACGAGCAGTACTTC
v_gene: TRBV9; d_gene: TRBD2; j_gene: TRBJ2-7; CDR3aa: CASSEGLAVRTSYEQYF; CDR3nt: TGTGCCAGCAGCGAAGGACTAGCGGTACGAACCTCCTACGAGCAGTACTTC
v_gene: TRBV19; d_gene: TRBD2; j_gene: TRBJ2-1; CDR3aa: CASSSRLAEQFF; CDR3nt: TGTGCCAGTAGTTCCCGACTAGCTGAGCAGTTCTTC
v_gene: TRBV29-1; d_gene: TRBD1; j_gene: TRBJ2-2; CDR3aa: CSVTDRDTGELFF; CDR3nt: TGCAGCGTTACCGACAGGGACACCGGGGAGCTGTTTTTT
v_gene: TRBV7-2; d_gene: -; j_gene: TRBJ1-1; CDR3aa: CASSFYRLTEAFF; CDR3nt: TGTGCCAGCAGCTTTTACAGGCTCACTGAAGCTTTCTTT
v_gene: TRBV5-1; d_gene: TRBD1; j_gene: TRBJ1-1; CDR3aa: CASSLGATGEDAFF; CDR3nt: TGCGCCAGCAGCTTGGGGGCTACAGGGGAGGATGCTTTCTTT
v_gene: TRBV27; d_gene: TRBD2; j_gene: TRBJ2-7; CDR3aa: CASSTRGVAGVYEQYF; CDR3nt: TGTGCCAGCAGTACCAGGGGCGTAGCGGGAGTCTACGAGCAGTACTTC
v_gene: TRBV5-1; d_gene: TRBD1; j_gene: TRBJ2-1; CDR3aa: CASSLAGTAYNEQFF; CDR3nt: TGCGCCAGCAGCCTAGCCGGGACAGCATACAATGAGCAGTTCTTC
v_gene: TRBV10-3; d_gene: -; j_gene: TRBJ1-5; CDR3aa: CATQTGNNQPQHF; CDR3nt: TGTGCCACCCAGACGGGGAACAATCAGCCCCAGCATTTT
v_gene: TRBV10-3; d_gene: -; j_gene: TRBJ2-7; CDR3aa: CAISQDRYYEQYF; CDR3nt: TGTGCCATCAGTCAAGACAGATACTACGAGCAGTACTTC
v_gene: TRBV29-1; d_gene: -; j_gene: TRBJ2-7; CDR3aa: CSVVGRAYYEQYF; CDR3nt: TGCAGCGTGGTGGGCAGGGCCTACTACGAGCAGTACTTC